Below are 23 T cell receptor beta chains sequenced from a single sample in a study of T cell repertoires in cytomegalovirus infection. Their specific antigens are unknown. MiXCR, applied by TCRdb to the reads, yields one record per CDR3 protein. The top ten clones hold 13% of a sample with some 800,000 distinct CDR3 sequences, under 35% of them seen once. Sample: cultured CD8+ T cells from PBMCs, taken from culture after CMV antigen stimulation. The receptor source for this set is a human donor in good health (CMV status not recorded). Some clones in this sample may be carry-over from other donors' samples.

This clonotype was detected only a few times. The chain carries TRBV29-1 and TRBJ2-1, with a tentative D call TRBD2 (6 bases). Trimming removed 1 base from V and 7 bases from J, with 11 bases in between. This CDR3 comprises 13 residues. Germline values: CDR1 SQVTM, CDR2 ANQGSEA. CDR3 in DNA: TGCAGCGTTGAAGGGGAGGAGGGGAATGAGCAGTTCTTC. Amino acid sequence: CSVEGEEGNEQFF.

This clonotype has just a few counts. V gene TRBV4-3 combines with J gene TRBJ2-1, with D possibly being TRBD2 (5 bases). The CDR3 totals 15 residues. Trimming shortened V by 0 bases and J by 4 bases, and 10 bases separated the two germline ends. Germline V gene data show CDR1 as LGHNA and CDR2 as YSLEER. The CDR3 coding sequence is TGCGCCAGCAGCCAAGACAGAGGGATGTACAATGAGCAGTTCTTC. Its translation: CASSQDRGMYNEQFF.

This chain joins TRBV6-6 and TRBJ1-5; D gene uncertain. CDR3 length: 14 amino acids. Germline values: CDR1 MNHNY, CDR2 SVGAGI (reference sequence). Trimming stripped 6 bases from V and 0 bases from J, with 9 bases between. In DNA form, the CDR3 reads TGTGCCAGCAGGGCGGCGGATAGCAATCAGCCCCAGCATTTT. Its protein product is CASRAADSNQPQHF.

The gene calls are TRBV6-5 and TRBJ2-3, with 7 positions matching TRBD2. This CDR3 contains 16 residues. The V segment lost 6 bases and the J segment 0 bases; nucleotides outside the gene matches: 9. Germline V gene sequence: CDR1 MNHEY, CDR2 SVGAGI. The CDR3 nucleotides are TGTGCCAGCAGCCCCCCGAGCGGGGAGAGCACAGATACGCAGTATTTT. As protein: CASSPPSGESTDTQYF.

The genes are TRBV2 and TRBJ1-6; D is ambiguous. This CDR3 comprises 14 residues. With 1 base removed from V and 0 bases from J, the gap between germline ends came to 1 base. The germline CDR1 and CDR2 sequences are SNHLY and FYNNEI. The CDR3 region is CASSEGSYNSPLHF. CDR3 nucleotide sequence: TGTGCCAGCAGTGAAGGCTCCTATAATTCACCCCTCCACTTT.

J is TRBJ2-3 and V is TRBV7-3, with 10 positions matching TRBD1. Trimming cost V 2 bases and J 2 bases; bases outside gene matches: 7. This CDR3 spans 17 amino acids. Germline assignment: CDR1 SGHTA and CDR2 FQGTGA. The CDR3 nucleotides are TGTGCCAGCAGCTTATCCCCGGGACAGGGGAACACAGATACGCAGTATTTT. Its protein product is CASSLSPGQGNTDTQYF.

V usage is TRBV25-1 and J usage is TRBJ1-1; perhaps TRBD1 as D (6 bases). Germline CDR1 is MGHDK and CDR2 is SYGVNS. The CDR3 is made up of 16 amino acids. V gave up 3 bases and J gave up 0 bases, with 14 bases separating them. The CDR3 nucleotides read TGTGCCAGCAGTGATCGCCAGGACAGCTTGAACACTGAAGCTTTCTTT. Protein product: CASSDRQDSLNTEAFF.

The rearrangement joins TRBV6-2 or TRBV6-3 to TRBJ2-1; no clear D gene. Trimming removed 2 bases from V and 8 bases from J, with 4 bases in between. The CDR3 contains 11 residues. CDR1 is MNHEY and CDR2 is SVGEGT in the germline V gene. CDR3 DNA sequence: TGTGCCAGCAGTTACACCTATGAGCAGTTCTTC. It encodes CASSYTYEQFF.

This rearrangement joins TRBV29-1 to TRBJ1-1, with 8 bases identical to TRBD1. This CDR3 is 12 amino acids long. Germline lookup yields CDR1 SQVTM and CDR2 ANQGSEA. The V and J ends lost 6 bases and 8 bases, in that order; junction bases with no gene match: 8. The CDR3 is CSVPDRGVEAFF. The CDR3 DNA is TGCAGCGTGCCCGACAGGGGAGTGGAAGCTTTCTTT.

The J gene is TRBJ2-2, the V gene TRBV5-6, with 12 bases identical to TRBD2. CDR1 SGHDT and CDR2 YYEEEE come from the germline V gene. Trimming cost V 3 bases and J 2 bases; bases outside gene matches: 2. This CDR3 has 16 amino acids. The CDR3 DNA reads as TGTGCCAGCAGCTGGGGACTAGCGGGTAACACCGGGGAGCTGTTTTTT. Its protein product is CASSWGLAGNTGELFF.

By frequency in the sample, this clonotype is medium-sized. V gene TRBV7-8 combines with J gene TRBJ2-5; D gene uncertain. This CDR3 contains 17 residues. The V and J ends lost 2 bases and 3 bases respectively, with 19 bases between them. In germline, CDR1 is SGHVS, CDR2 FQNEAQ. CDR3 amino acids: CASSLSTSRYVEETQYF. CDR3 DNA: TGTGCCAGCAGCTTATCCACTTCTCGCTATGTCGAAGAGACCCAGTACTTC.

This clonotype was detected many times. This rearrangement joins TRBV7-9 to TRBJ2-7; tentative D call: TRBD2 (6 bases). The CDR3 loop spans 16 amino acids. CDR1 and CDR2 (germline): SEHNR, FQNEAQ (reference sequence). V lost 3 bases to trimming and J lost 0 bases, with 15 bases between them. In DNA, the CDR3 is TGTGCCAGCAGCTTTTTTGGGGACTTCAGCTCCTACGAGCAGTACTTC. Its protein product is CASSFFGDFSSYEQYF. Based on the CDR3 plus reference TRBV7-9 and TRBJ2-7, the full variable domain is DTGVSQNPRHKITKRGQNVTFRCDPISEHNRLYWYRQTLGQGPEFLTYFQNEAQLEKSRLLSDRFSAERPKGSFSTLEIQRTEQGDSAMYLCASSFFGDFSSYEQYFGPGTRLTVT.

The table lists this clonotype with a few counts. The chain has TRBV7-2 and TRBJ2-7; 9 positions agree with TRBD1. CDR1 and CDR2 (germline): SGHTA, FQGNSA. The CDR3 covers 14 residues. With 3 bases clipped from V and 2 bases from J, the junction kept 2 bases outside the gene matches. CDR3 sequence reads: CASSFGTGPYEQYV. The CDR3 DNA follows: TGTGCCAGCAGCTTCGGGACAGGGCCCTACGAGCAGTACGTC.

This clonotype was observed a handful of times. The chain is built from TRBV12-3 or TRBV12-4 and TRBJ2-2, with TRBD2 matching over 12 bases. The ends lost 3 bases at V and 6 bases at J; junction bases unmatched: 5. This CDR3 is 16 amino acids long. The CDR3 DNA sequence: TGTGCCAGCAGTTTTTTACTAGCGGGAGGAGCCGGGGAGCTGTTTTTT. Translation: CASSFLLAGGAGELFF.

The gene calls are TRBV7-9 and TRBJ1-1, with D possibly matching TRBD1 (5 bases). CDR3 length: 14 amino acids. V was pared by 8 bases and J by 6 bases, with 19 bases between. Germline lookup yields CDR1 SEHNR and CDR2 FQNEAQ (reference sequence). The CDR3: CASAPPQGWPEAFF. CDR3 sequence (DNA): TGTGCCAGCGCACCTCCTCAGGGTTGGCCTGAAGCTTTCTTT.

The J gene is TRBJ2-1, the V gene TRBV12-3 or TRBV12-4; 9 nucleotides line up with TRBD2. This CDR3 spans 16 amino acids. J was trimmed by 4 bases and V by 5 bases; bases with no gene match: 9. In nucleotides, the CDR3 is TGTGCCAGCAGTCCGCAGAGCGGGGGGCCTTACAATGAGCAGTTCTTC. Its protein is CASSPQSGGPYNEQFF.

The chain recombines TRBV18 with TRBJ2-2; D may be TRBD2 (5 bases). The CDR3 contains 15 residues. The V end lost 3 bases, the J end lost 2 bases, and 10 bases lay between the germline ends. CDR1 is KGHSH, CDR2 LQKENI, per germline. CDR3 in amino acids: CASSPMRENTGELFF. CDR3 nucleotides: TGTGCCAGCTCACCCATGAGGGAAAACACCGGGGAGCTGTTTTTT.

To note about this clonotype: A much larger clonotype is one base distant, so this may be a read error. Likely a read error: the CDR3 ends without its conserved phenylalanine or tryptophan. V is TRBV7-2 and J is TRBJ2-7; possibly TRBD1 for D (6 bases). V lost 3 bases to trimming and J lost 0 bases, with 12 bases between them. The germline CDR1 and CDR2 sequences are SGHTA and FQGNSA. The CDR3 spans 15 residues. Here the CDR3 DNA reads TGTGCCAGCAGCTTTCTCCGGGACAACTCCTACGAGCAGTACATC. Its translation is CASSFLRDNSYEQYI.

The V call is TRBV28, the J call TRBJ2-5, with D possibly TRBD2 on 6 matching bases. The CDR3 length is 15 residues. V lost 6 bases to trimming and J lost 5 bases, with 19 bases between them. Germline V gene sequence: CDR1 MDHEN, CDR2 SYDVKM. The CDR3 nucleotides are TGTGCCAGCAGCCGTACTAGCAGACGCCATGAGACCCAGTACTTC. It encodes CASSRTSRRHETQYF.

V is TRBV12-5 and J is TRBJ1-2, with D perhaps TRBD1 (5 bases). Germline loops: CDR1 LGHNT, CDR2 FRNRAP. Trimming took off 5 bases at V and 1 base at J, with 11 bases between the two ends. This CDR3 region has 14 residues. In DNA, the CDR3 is TGTGCTAGTGGTACCGGGACGGTTAACTATGGCTACACCTTC. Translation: CASGTGTVNYGYTF.

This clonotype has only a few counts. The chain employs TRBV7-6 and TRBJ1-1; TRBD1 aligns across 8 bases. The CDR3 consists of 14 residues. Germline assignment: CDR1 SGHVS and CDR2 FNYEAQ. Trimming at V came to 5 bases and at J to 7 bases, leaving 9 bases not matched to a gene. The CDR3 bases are TGTGCCAGCAGCGTAACAGGGGGTAAGGGTGAAGCTTTCTTT. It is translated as CASSVTGGKGEAFF.

DNA for the CDR3: TGTGCCAGCAGTGATTCCTCGATAGCGGAGGTTTACAATGAGCAGTTCTTC. Protein sequence: CASSDSSIAEVYNEQFF. The chain uses TRBV2 and TRBJ2-1, with D possibly being TRBD2 (6 bases). V lost 3 bases and J 4 bases, leaving 19 bases between the germline ends. The CDR3 has 17 residues. Per the germline V gene, CDR1 is SNHLY and CDR2 is FYNNEI.

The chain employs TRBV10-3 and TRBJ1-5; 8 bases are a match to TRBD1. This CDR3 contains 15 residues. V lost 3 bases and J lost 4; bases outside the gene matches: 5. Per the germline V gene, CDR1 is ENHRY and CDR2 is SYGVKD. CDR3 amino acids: CAISETGTGNQPQHF. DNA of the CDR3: TGTGCCATCAGTGAAACCGGGACAGGTAATCAGCCCCAGCATTTT.